One sample yielded the 10 T cell receptor beta chains listed below, sequenced in a study of control samples from healthy donors and cancer patients. Clones were read by immunoSEQ multiplex PCR, and TCRdb kept only the in-frame ones, dropping some. The top ten clones hold about 11% of a sample with some 140,000 clones, around nine tenths of them seen once. Sequenced material: blood. The receptors stem from a man under 40 in good health.

The V and J genes are TRBV28 and TRBJ1-1; D is perhaps TRBD1 (6 bases). Trimming took off 2 bases at V and 1 base at J, with 14 bases between the two ends. The germline V gene encodes CDR1 MDHEN and CDR2 SYDVKM. CDR3 length: 16 amino acids. The CDR3 protein is CASSLPGQWPNTEAFF. In DNA, the CDR3 is TGTGCCAGCAGTTTACCCGGACAGTGGCCGAACACTGAAGCTTTCTTT.

The chain combines TRBV7-8 with TRBJ2-5, with 7 bases lining up with TRBD1. CDR3 length equals 11 residues. The ends lost 4 bases at V and 9 bases at J; junction bases unmatched: 2. Germline V gives CDR1 SGHVS, CDR2 FQNEAQ. CDR3 residues: CASSSQGAQYF. CDR3 DNA sequence: TGTGCCAGCAGCTCTCAGGGGGCCCAGTACTTC. Drawing the rest from reference TRBV7-8 and TRBJ2-5, the complete variable domain is GAGVSQSPRYKVAKRGQDVALRCDPISGHVSLFWYQQALGQGPEFLTYFQNEAQLDKSGLPSDRFFAERPEGSVSTLKIQRTQQEDSAVYLCASSSQGAQYFGPGTRLLVL.

The chain joins TRBV19 to TRBJ1-5, with D hard to call. V lost 6 bases to trimming and J lost 0 bases, with 12 bases between them. The CDR3 totals 15 residues. Germline V gene lookup returns CDR1 LNHDA and CDR2 SQIVND (reference sequence). This CDR3 reads CASSWGSNSNQPQHF. CDR3 DNA sequence: TGTGCCAGTAGCTGGGGTAGCAATAGCAATCAGCCCCAGCATTTT. Supplemented by reference TRBV19 and TRBJ1-5, the full variable domain reads DGGITQSPKYLFRKEGQNVTLSCEQNLNHDAMYWYRQDPGQGLRLIYYSQIVNDFQKGDIAEGYSVSREKKESFPLTVTSAQKNPTAFYLCASSWGSNSNQPQHFGDGTRLSIL.

This chain joins TRBV7-9 and TRBJ1-4, with a possible D match to TRBD1 (5 bases). Germline V gives CDR1 SEHNR, CDR2 FQNEAQ (reference sequence). V was pared by 2 bases and J by 3 bases, with 13 bases between. The CDR3 consists of 16 residues. The DNA of the CDR3 is TGTGCCAGCAGCTTATATGGGGGATGGGCTAATGAAAAACTGTTTTTT. This sequence encodes CASSLYGGWANEKLFF.

The J gene is TRBJ2-2, the V gene TRBV19; TRBD2 agrees at 8 bases. Losses at the gene ends were 9 bases for V and 1 base for J; bases not matched to a gene: 10. Germline CDR1 LNHDA, CDR2 SQIVND (reference sequence). The CDR3 is 16 amino acids. In DNA form, the CDR3 reads TGTGCCAGCTCCGCACCGGGACTAGGGAACACCGGGGAGCTGTTTTTT. It specifies CASSAPGLGNTGELFF.

The chain has TRBV5-1 and TRBJ1-4, with 9 bases lining up with TRBD1. The CDR3 has 14 amino acids. Germline CDR1 is SGHRS and CDR2 is YFSETQ. Trimming took 2 bases from V and 5 from J; bases not matched to a gene: 1. The CDR3 region has the DNA TGCGCCAGCAGCTTTGGGACAGGGAATGAAAAACTGTTTTTT. Encoded protein: CASSFGTGNEKLFF.

The V gene is TRBV27, the J gene TRBJ2-7, with 8 bases identical to TRBD1. The ends lost 5 bases at V and 6 bases at J; junction bases unmatched: 9. The CDR3 runs to 14 residues. In germline, CDR1 is MNHEY, CDR2 SMNVEV (reference sequence). The CDR3 nucleotides read TGTGCCAGCAGTGGGTGGACAGGGAATCGCGAGCAGTACTTC. It encodes CASSGWTGNREQYF.

This chain connects TRBV28 to TRBJ1-1; unclear D gene. In germline, CDR1 is MDHEN, CDR2 SYDVKM. The CDR3 loop spans 14 amino acids. Trimming removed 3 bases from V and 3 bases from J, with 11 bases in between. The CDR3 is CASSFLQRHTEAFF. CDR3 bases: TGTGCCAGCAGTTTCCTCCAGAGGCACACTGAAGCTTTCTTT.

The chain joins TRBV11-1 to TRBJ1-3, with D possibly TRBD1 on 6 matching bases. This CDR3 comprises 15 residues. Trimming removed 0 bases from V and 2 bases from J, with 8 bases in between. Per the germline V gene, CDR1 is SGHAT and CDR2 is FQDESV (reference sequence). CDR3 region: CASSLAGGPGNTIYF. The CDR3 coding sequence is TGTGCCAGCAGCTTAGCCGGGGGCCCTGGAAACACCATATATTTT. Full variable domain (missing parts from reference TRBV11-1 and TRBJ1-3): EAEVAQSPRYKITEKSQAVAFWCDPISGHATLYWYRQILGQGPELLVQFQDESVVDDSQLPKDRFSAERLKGVDSTLKIQPAELGDSAMYLCASSLAGGPGNTIYFGEGSWLTVV.

Concerning this clone: This CDR3 is also generated by other DNA sequences in the sample. The chain carries TRBV11-2 and TRBJ2-1; the match to TRBD2 covers 11 bases. CDR3 size: 15 residues. V lost 1 base and J lost 4; bases outside the gene matches: 0. Germline V gene lookup returns CDR1 SGHAT and CDR2 FQNNGV. The CDR3 bases are TGTGCCAGCAGCTTAGTAGCGGGAGGGTACAATGAGCAGTTCTTC. Translated: CASSLVAGGYNEQFF.